Below are 32 T cell receptor beta chains sequenced from a single sample in a study of regulatory T cells in long-lasting Graves disease. Time point: persistent/refractory GD, antithyroid drugs over 5 years with positive TRAb. There was RNA extracted from PBMCs, and the TCR library was made from it. Arm-PCR with iRepertoire HTBI primers amplified the CDR3 regions for these TCR beta libraries. TCRdb re-derived calls from the multiplex PCR reads in MiXCR, one entry per CDR3 protein. This sample has roughly 500,000 distinct CDR3 sequences; around 20% occur once, and the top ten carry 6.5% to 8%. Here the sequenced sample was peripheral blood mononuclear cells (PBMCs), taken when the disease was refractory, from a patient treated with antithyroid drugs. The receptors derive from a female donor with Graves disease.

The chain recombines TRBV6-1 with TRBJ1-2; the D gene is possibly TRBD1 (5 bases). Per the germline V gene, CDR1 is MNHNS and CDR2 is SASEGT. This CDR3 contains 15 residues. Trimming left V 6 bases short and J 0 bases short, with 14 bases between. The CDR3 sequence is CASRLHRSTNYGYTF. The CDR3 DNA sequence: TGTGCCAGCAGATTGCACAGGTCGACTAACTATGGCTACACCTTC.

The chain links TRBV10-1 to TRBJ2-5; D might be TRBD2 (5 bases). Trimming removed 3 bases at V and 2 bases at J, with 7 bases between. This CDR3 region has 13 residues. The germline V gene has CDR1 WNHNN and CDR2 SYGVQD (reference sequence). Here the CDR3 reads CASSDSGQETQYF. The CDR3 nucleotides are TGCGCCAGCAGTGATTCGGGACAAGAGACCCAGTACTTC.

This chain uses TRBV13 with TRBJ2-7; 9 bases fit TRBD1. The CDR3 runs 15 residues. With V trimmed by 4 bases and J by 6 bases, 10 bases remained unmatched. Germline values: CDR1 PRHDT, CDR2 FYEKMQ (reference sequence). The CDR3 here is CASSWSRDRVSEQYF. The CDR3 DNA is TGTGCCAGCAGCTGGTCACGGGACAGGGTTTCCGAGCAGTACTTC.

V gene TRBV7-9 combines with J gene TRBJ1-6, with D possibly matching TRBD1 (6 bases). Per the germline V gene, CDR1 is SEHNR and CDR2 is FQNEAQ (reference sequence). Trimming removed 2 bases at V and 9 bases at J, with 14 bases between. This CDR3 has 15 residues. CDR3 in DNA: TGTGCCAGCAGCTTAAGAATAGGGGGAGGTTCACCCCTCCACTTT. Its translation is CASSLRIGGGSPLHF.

This clonotype was counted ten times or more. The chain links TRBV2 to TRBJ1-4, with D possibly TRBD1 on 5 matching bases. The germline V gene encodes CDR1 SNHLY and CDR2 FYNNEI. The CDR3 totals 15 residues. V dropped 6 bases and J dropped 5 bases, with 16 bases sitting between them. In nucleotides, the CDR3 is TGTGCCAGCAGCCACCCGGGACTGAGCAATGAAAAACTGTTTTTT. Translated: CASSHPGLSNEKLFF. The entire variable domain, with the rest obtained from reference TRBV2 and TRBJ1-4, is as follows: EPEVTQTPSHQVTQMGQEVILRCVPISNHLYFYWYRQILGQKVEFLVSFYNNEISEKSEIFDDQFSVERPDGSNFTLKIRSTKLEDSAMYFCASSHPGLSNEKLFFGSGTQLSVL.

This clonotype has at least ten counts. The genes are TRBV10-3 and TRBJ1-4; TRBD1 is a possible D gene (6 bases). The CDR3 runs to 12 residues. Germline assignment: CDR1 ENHRY and CDR2 SYGVKD. V was trimmed by 8 bases and J by 8 bases, leaving 12 bases between them. The CDR3 nucleotides are TGTGCCATCGGGCAGGGGAGGGAAAAACTGTTTTTT. Its translation: CAIGQGREKLFF.

A remark on this clonotype: This may arise from a read error, as a much more abundant clone is one base away. The V and J genes are TRBV12-3 or TRBV12-4 and TRBJ2-7; 7 nucleotides align to TRBD1. This CDR3 is 14 amino acids long. J was trimmed by 5 bases and V by 1 base; bases with no gene match: 5. The CDR3 is CASSLGGGQDEQYF. The CDR3 DNA is TGTGCCAGCAGTTTAGGGGGCGGACAGGACGAGCAGTACTTC.

CDR3 coding DNA: TGTGCTAGTGGTTTGGTTTTAGTCCCGGGACTAGCGGGAGCTAGCACCGGGGAGCTGTTTTTT. This translates into CASGLVLVPGLAGASTGELFF. The V and J genes are TRBV12-5 and TRBJ2-2, with 14 bases fitting TRBD2. This CDR3 has 21 amino acids. Germline V lookup: CDR1 LGHNT, CDR2 FRNRAP. J was trimmed by 4 bases and V by 0 bases; bases with no gene match: 13.

This clonotype was seen repeatedly, ten times or more. The chain recombines TRBV2 with TRBJ1-4; 9 bases map to TRBD1. V shed 8 bases and J 6 bases; nucleotides not matched to a gene: 10. Germline V gives CDR1 SNHLY, CDR2 FYNNEI. The CDR3 runs 15 residues. This chain's CDR3 is CASGGQGRRHEKLFF. The CDR3 nucleotides are TGTGCCAGCGGCGGACAGGGGAGGCGGCATGAAAAACTGTTTTTT.

This clonotype was recorded many times. This chain connects TRBV28 to TRBJ2-7; 9 nucleotides line up with TRBD2. The germline gives CDR1 MDHEN, CDR2 SYDVKM. This CDR3 comprises 16 residues. J lost 3 bases, V lost 7 bases, and 13 bases had no gene match. CDR3 bases: TGTGCCAGCATCTCTCCACGACTAGCGGCCGACTACGAGCAGTACTTC. Translating gives CASISPRLAADYEQYF. The complete variable domain, with remaining parts taken from reference TRBV28 and TRBJ2-7, reads DVKVTQSSRYLVKRTGEKVFLECVQDMDHENMFWYRQDPGLGLRLIYFSYDVKMKEKGDIPEGYSVSREKKERFSLILESASTNQTSMYLCASISPRLAADYEQYFGPGTRLTVT.

This clonotype showed up many times. J is TRBJ2-7 and V is TRBV7-9; D not certain. Germline values: CDR1 SEHNR, CDR2 FQNEAQ (reference sequence). V dropped 5 bases and J dropped 6 bases, with 8 bases sitting between them. This CDR3 region has 11 residues. This CDR3 reads CASSASGEQYF. CDR3 nucleotide sequence: TGTGCCAGCAGCGCTTCCGGCGAGCAGTACTTC.

This clonotype was recorded a few times. Because the CDR3 is missing its conserved closing phenylalanine or tryptophan, this is likely a read error. This chain joins TRBV28 and TRBJ1-1; D not resolved. CDR3 length: 16 amino acids. CDR1 is MDHEN and CDR2 is SYDVKM in the germline V gene. Trimming left V 4 bases short and J 6 bases short, with 21 bases between. The CDR3 nucleotides are TGTGCCAGCAGTTCCACCTCTCGTCTCCCGGATCCTGAAGCTTTCCTT. Residues: CASSSTSRLPDPEAFL.

This clonotype was seen at least ten times. CDR3 nucleotides: TGTGCCAGCAGCCTCTGGCCGAATGAAGCTTTCTTT. Translation gives CASSLWPNEAFF. The rearrangement uses TRBV28 and TRBJ1-1; D is uncertain. From germline, CDR1 is MDHEN and CDR2 SYDVKM. The germline V and J ends were trimmed by 6 bases and 7 bases, with 12 bases remaining between them. The CDR3 consists of 12 residues.

This clonotype was seen many times. The chain recombines TRBV2 with TRBJ1-2; D not certain. The CDR3 runs to 14 residues. The V gene lost 2 bases and the J gene lost 7 bases, with 14 bases spanning the gap. CDR1 is SNHLY and CDR2 is FYNNEI in the germline V gene. DNA of the CDR3: TGTGCCAGCAGTGAAATTGTAGCAACTACTGGCTACACCTTC. This encodes CASSEIVATTGYTF.

Ten or more counts support this clonotype. The gene calls are TRBV27 and TRBJ2-2; 9 nucleotides match TRBD2. Germline trimming cut 7 bases from V and 5 bases from J; bases unmatched to any gene: 14. CDR1 and CDR2 from the germline V gene are MNHEY and SMNVEV (reference sequence). This CDR3 has 17 amino acids. In nucleotides, the CDR3 is TGTGCCAGCACTGAATCGAGGCGGGAGGGAGGTACCGGGGAGCTGTTTTTT. Translated, it gives CASTESRREGGTGELFF.

The V call is TRBV28, the J call TRBJ1-2, with 8 bases lining up with TRBD1. With 7 bases clipped from V and 1 base from J, the junction kept 11 bases outside the gene matches. The length of the CDR3 is 16 residues. The germline V gene encodes CDR1 MDHEN and CDR2 SYDVKM. CDR3 sequence reads: CASTPGQETFNYGYTF. CDR3 nucleotides: TGTGCCAGCACACCGGGACAGGAGACTTTTAACTATGGCTACACCTTC.

There are many counts of this clonotype. V and J are TRBV27 and TRBJ1-1, with 9 bases aligning to TRBD1. In germline, CDR1 is MNHEY, CDR2 SMNVEV (reference sequence). The trim removed 3 bases at V and 7 bases at J, leaving 9 bases unmatched. This CDR3 region has 15 residues. CDR3 bases: TGTGCCAGCAGTTTGGGGTCCGGGACAGGGATTGAAGCTTTCTTT. It specifies CASSLGSGTGIEAFF.

This clonotype has at least ten counts. The chain is built from TRBV27 and TRBJ2-7, with TRBD2 matching 9 bases. In germline, CDR1 is MNHEY, CDR2 SMNVEV (reference sequence). V lost 4 bases, J lost 0 bases, and 7 bases stayed unmatched. This CDR3 has 16 amino acids. The CDR3 bases are TGTGCCAGCAGTTCTGAAGCGGGGGGTTACTCCTACGAGCAGTACTTC. Translation: CASSSEAGGYSYEQYF.

This clonotype was recorded many times. The chain recombines TRBV6-8 with TRBJ1-3, with D unresolved. The CDR3 runs to 13 residues. The V gene's germline CDR1 is MNHGY and CDR2 SAAAGT. V gave up 6 bases and J gave up 1 base, with 7 bases separating them. CDR3 protein: CASRPPSGNTIYF. The CDR3 nucleotides are TGTGCCAGCAGACCGCCATCTGGAAACACCATATATTTT.

The V and J genes are TRBV30 and TRBJ1-2, with 9 bases fitting TRBD1. Germline lookup yields CDR1 GTSNPN and CDR2 SVGIG (reference sequence). The CDR3 loop spans 13 amino acids. Trimming removed 2 bases from V and 5 bases from J; junction bases left unmatched: 3. CDR3 in amino acids: CAWSWTGVYGYTF. CDR3 nucleotide sequence: TGTGCCTGGAGTTGGACAGGGGTATATGGCTACACCTTC.

The chain has TRBV28 and TRBJ2-1, with D possibly TRBD2 on 6 matching bases. Trimming cost V 6 bases and J 2 bases, with 14 bases left between them. In germline, CDR1 is MDHEN, CDR2 SYDVKM. CDR3 length equals 15 residues. The DNA of the CDR3 is TGTGCCAGCAGCCCGGGGGAAATGGCCTACAATGAGCAGTTCTTC. Amino acids: CASSPGEMAYNEQFF.

Ten or more counts support this clonotype. The chain carries TRBV28 and TRBJ2-2; D remains unclear. Germline CDR1 MDHEN, CDR2 SYDVKM. The CDR3 sequence is 12 residues long. V lost 7 bases to trimming and J lost 4 bases, with 7 bases between them. CDR3 DNA: TGTGCCAGCATGGACCGCACCGGGGAGCTGTTTTTT. It is translated as CASMDRTGELFF.

The J gene is TRBJ1-1, the V gene TRBV4-1; the D is unclear. Between the trimmed V and J ends, which lost 0 bases and 5 bases, there was a span of 16 bases. Germline loops: CDR1 MGHRA, CDR2 YSYEKL. The CDR3 contains 16 residues. The CDR3 here is CASSQDEGLRETEAFF. CDR3 nucleotide sequence: TGCGCCAGCAGCCAAGATGAGGGCCTAAGGGAGACTGAAGCTTTCTTT.

This clonotype was picked up a small number of times. The rearrangement uses TRBV5-5 and TRBJ2-7, with a tentative D call TRBD2 (5 bases). Germline CDR1 SGHKS, CDR2 YYEKEE (reference sequence). The CDR3 runs to 16 residues. The germline V and J ends were trimmed by 4 bases and 2 bases, with 19 bases remaining between them. The CDR3 coding sequence is TGTGCCAGCAGCCTCCATGGGGAGCACCGAACCTACGAGCAGTACTTC. Protein product: CASSLHGEHRTYEQYF.

In its sample, this clonotype was seen many times. The J gene is TRBJ2-5, the V gene TRBV28; maybe TRBD2 (6 bases). The germline CDR1 and CDR2 sequences are MDHEN and SYDVKM. The germline V and J ends were trimmed by 1 base and 5 bases, with 11 bases remaining between them. This CDR3 is 14 amino acids long. The CDR3 sequence: CASSLSGAGETQYF. In DNA, the CDR3 is TGTGCCAGCAGTTTATCGGGAGCTGGGGAGACCCAGTACTTC.

The V call is TRBV20-1, the J call TRBJ1-5; tentative D call: TRBD1 (6 bases). The V gene lost 3 bases and the J gene lost 6 bases, with 18 bases spanning the gap. CDR3 length equals 15 residues. Looked up from germline, CDR1 is DFQATT and CDR2 is SNEGSKA (reference sequence). The CDR3 bases are TGCAGTGCTAGTCAAACAGGGATTGGGGGTCAGCCCCAGCATTTT. It is translated as CSASQTGIGGQPQHF.

The chain has TRBV5-4 and TRBJ1-6; perhaps TRBD1 as D (5 bases). V lost 2 bases and J lost 7, with 10 bases in between. Per germline, CDR1 SGHNT and CDR2 YYREEE (reference sequence). The CDR3 runs 14 residues. The CDR3 reads CASSFDSPNSPLHF. CDR3 coding DNA: TGTGCCAGCAGCTTTGACAGCCCGAATTCACCCCTCCACTTT.

This clonotype has a handful of counts. The chain joins TRBV19 to TRBJ2-1, with 9 positions matching TRBD1. Unmatched junction bases numbered 10, after V lost 5 bases and J lost 5 bases. CDR1 is LNHDA and CDR2 is SQIVND in the germline V gene (reference sequence). This CDR3 region has 16 residues. The CDR3 region is CASSVYGTGLDNEQFF. DNA for the CDR3: TGTGCCAGTAGTGTCTACGGGACAGGGCTTGACAATGAGCAGTTCTTC.

This clonotype has only a few counts. The chain carries TRBV30 and TRBJ1-6; D ambiguous. The length of the CDR3 is 18 residues. The V gene lost 3 bases and the J gene lost 7 bases, with 25 bases spanning the gap. The germline gives CDR1 GTSNPN, CDR2 SVGIG (reference sequence). The CDR3 reads CAWREPLGRKPRNSPLHF. CDR3 sequence (DNA): TGTGCCTGGAGGGAACCACTCGGACGGAAACCTAGAAATTCACCCCTCCACTTT.

The genes are TRBV19 and TRBJ2-2; 9 bases are a match to TRBD2. CDR1 is LNHDA and CDR2 is SQIVND in the germline V gene (reference sequence). The length of the CDR3 is 17 residues. V trimming: 3 bases; J trimming: 1 base; junction bases outside the gene matches: 6. The DNA for the CDR3 is TGTGCCAGTAGTATTTTAGCGGGAGTGATGAACACCGGGGAGCTGTTTTTT. Translated: CASSILAGVMNTGELFF.

The table lists this clonotype with many counts. The chain is built from TRBV28 and TRBJ2-2; D gene unclear. The CDR3 has 19 residues. Germline lookup yields CDR1 MDHEN and CDR2 SYDVKM. Trimming removed 2 bases at V and 0 bases at J, with 19 bases between. The CDR3 nucleotides are TGTGCCAGCAGTTTAACTAATTTTATAGTTTCAGCGAACACCGGGGAGCTGTTTTTT. Encoded protein: CASSLTNFIVSANTGELFF.

This clonotype was seen ten or more times. This rearrangement joins TRBV12-3 or TRBV12-4 to TRBJ2-5; tentatively, D is TRBD2 (5 bases). The ends were cut back, 6 bases at V and 5 bases at J, with 13 bases in the middle. This CDR3 is 13 amino acids long. This chain's CDR3 is CASSPGLAETQYF. The CDR3 bases are TGTGCCAGCAGCCCTGGGCTAGCCGAGACCCAGTACTTC.